This TCR beta chain stems from a study of cytomegalovirus exposure and HLA in healthy donors. Study-wide results and caveats: It was assumed in the presence/absence analyses that sequencing depth was roughly uniform across donors.

About this clone: Its antigen is still unknown.

V shed 2 bases and J shed 1 base, with 8 bases lying between them. Per the germline V gene, CDR1 is SGHVS and CDR2 is FNYEAQ. The CDR3 consists of 15 residues. The primer mix had 60 Vbeta and 13 Jbeta primers. Sequencing used immunoSEQ multiplex PCR; TCRdb keeps in-frame clones, though not all of them. The sample shows 140,000 or so clones, around 65% of them seen only once. Source material: PBMCs. The TCR was taken from a male donor in good health and CMV-seronegative. The chain carries TRBV7-6 and TRBJ1-4; D not resolved. The CDR3 DNA is TGTGCCAGCAGCTTATATCCGGGAACTAATGAAAAACTGTTTTTT. It specifies CASSLYPGTNEKLFF.